These T cell receptor beta chains were read from a single sample in a study of human T cells and chemical hapten exposure. TCRdb used MiXCR to reprocess the RACE reads, holding one entry per CDR3 protein. The table includes some 81,000 distinct CDR3 sequences, 7% to 8% detected once. The sequences come from whole blood, collected in connection with sensitization to the hapten diphenylcyclopropenone (DPC). Source of these receptors: a woman in her thirties with alopecia areata. Some clones in this sample may be carry-over from other donors' samples. Both conserved end residues are part of each CDR3.

CDR3aa	v_gene	j_gene
CASSFPLVAGGSSYNEQFF	TRBV5-1	TRBJ2-1
CASFRTGGNIQYF	TRBV6-1	TRBJ2-4
CATSSSSGNEDEKLFF	TRBV15	TRBJ1-4
CSASGGGADTQYF	TRBV20-1	TRBJ2-3
CASSSEGRAGETQYF	TRBV5-1	TRBJ2-5
CASSKTGFSYEQYF	TRBV12-3/TRBV12-4	TRBJ2-7
CASSLATQAPLHF	TRBV12-3/TRBV12-4	TRBJ1-6
CSAQVGTGNAYEQYF	TRBV20-1	TRBJ2-7
CASLSGQGLGYEQFF	TRBV19	TRBJ2-1
CASQAGTDTLKAFF	TRBV2	TRBJ1-1
CASIAPDRGKGYTF	TRBV10-2	TRBJ1-2
CASSFGQGRRTNEKLFF	TRBV5-1	TRBJ1-4
CASSPGQGWYEQYF	TRBV27	TRBJ2-7
CATFSDSANTEAFF	TRBV6-9	TRBJ1-1
CASSPDYGYTF	TRBV25-1	TRBJ1-2
CASSPTGTGTQYF	TRBV18	TRBJ2-5
CASSLGLGNTIYF	TRBV28	TRBJ1-3
CASRTGTGTGELFF	TRBV12-3/TRBV12-4	TRBJ2-2
CASSPRPTSGGTWSSYNEQFF	TRBV2	TRBJ2-1
CASSGSRYEQYF	TRBV11-1	TRBJ2-7